These 21 T cell receptor beta chains share one sample of origin, sequenced in a study of CD8 T cells in Susac syndrome. Random hexamers primed reverse transcription of 0.5 to 1 ug RNA. TCRdb reprocessed the immunoSEQ multiplex PCR reads via MiXCR and lists one record per CDR3 protein. Of roughly 200,000 distinct CDR3 sequences detected, just under 95% appear once; the ten largest clones hold 0.085% to 0.1%. Sequencing used CD4+ T cells from PBMCs. The source of these receptors is a human donor with Susac syndrome.

This clonotype was picked up one time. The chain employs TRBV27 and TRBJ2-1; 15 bases are a match to TRBD2. Germline-derived CDR1 and CDR2 are MNHEY and SMNVEV (reference sequence). The V and J ends lost 5 bases and 9 bases, in that order; junction bases with no gene match: 11. The CDR3 is 17 residues long. DNA of the CDR3: TGTGCCAGCAGTCCCAGGACTAGCGGGAGGGTTGGTGGTGAGCAGTTCTTC. Translating it yields CASSPRTSGRVGGEQFF.

The chain couples TRBV28 to TRBJ1-2, with D unclear. V was pared by 2 bases and J by 6 bases, with 7 bases between. Looked up from germline, CDR1 is MDHEN and CDR2 is SYDVKM. This CDR3 region has 12 residues. This chain's CDR3 is CASSLQEDGYTF. The CDR3 region has the DNA TGTGCCAGCAGTTTACAAGAAGATGGCTACACCTTC.

This sequence joins TRBV6-5 and TRBJ2-7; D is perhaps TRBD1 (6 bases). Germline V gene sequence: CDR1 MNHEY, CDR2 SVGAGI. Trimming took off 2 bases at V and 0 bases at J, with 14 bases between the two ends. The CDR3 has 16 residues. The DNA of the CDR3 is TGTGCCAGCAGTTACAAACAGGGCCAGAGCTCCTACGAGCAGTACTTC. Translating gives CASSYKQGQSSYEQYF.

The chain joins TRBV7-9 to TRBJ1-2; D perhaps matches TRBD1 (6 bases). Germline CDR1 reads SEHNR; CDR2 reads FQNEAQ (reference sequence). With 5 bases removed from V and 8 bases from J, the gap between germline ends came to 18 bases. This CDR3 spans 14 amino acids. The CDR3 DNA reads as TGTGCCAGCAGCCAACACTCACAGGGCGAGGGCTACACCTTC. This gives the protein CASSQHSQGEGYTF.

The rearrangement uses TRBV3-1 and TRBJ2-1; TRBD2 aligns across 15 bases. J gave up 10 bases and V 6 bases, and 4 bases lay outside the gene matches. Per the germline V gene, CDR1 is LGHDT and CDR2 is YNNKEL (reference sequence). The CDR3 sequence is 14 residues long. CDR3 protein: CASSRTSGRGEQFF. The CDR3 region has the DNA TGTGCCAGCAGTCGGACTAGCGGGAGGGGGGAGCAGTTCTTC.

For the CDR3, the DNA is TGTGCCAGCAGCGTAGGTGGAGCGAACACCGGGGAGCTGTTTTTT. Its protein product is CASSVGGANTGELFF. The V and J genes are TRBV9 and TRBJ2-2, with D hard to call. Trimming took off 0 bases at V and 0 bases at J, with 6 bases between the two ends. The CDR3 runs to 15 residues. Germline CDR1 is SGDLS and CDR2 is YYNGEE.

This clonotype was detected once. The chain links TRBV4-2 to TRBJ2-2; maybe TRBD2 (6 bases). The germline V gene encodes CDR1 LGHNA and CDR2 YNFKEQ. CDR3 length equals 16 residues. V lost 0 bases and J 7 bases, leaving 15 bases between the germline ends. DNA for the CDR3: TGTGCCAGCAGCCAAGATGCTCGGGGGAGCAGCGGGGAGCTGTTTTTT. Translated, it gives CASSQDARGSSGELFF.

The gene calls are TRBV5-1 and TRBJ1-2; perhaps TRBD1 as D (6 bases). In germline, CDR1 is SGHRS, CDR2 YFSETQ. V shed 5 bases and J shed 8 bases, with 16 bases lying between them. CDR3 length: 13 amino acids. CDR3 DNA: TGCGCCAGCAGGTTCTCGGACAGAGGGGGCTACACCTTC. Amino acid sequence: CASRFSDRGGYTF.

This chain uses TRBV11-2 with TRBJ2-7; D remains ambiguous. Germline CDR1 SGHAT, CDR2 FQNNGV. The germline V and J ends were trimmed by 5 bases and 3 bases, with 17 bases remaining between them. CDR3 length equals 15 residues. The CDR3 region is CASSPPGAEDYEQYF. The CDR3 region has the DNA TGTGCCAGCAGCCCCCCCGGCGCAGAGGACTACGAGCAGTACTTC.

This rearrangement joins TRBV15 to TRBJ2-2; D uncertain. This CDR3 spans 12 amino acids. Trimming took 1 base from V and 5 from J, leaving 2 bases between them. Looked up from germline, CDR1 is LNHNV and CDR2 is YYDKDF (reference sequence). Here the CDR3 DNA reads TGTGCCACCAGCAGAGGTACCGGGGAGCTGTTTTTT. It yields the protein CATSRGTGELFF.

This sequence joins TRBV20-1 and TRBJ1-4, with unresolved D. This CDR3 spans 11 amino acids. Trimming cost V 6 bases and J 2 bases, with 4 bases left between them. Germline V lookup: CDR1 DFQATT, CDR2 SNEGSKA (reference sequence). CDR3 protein: CSAGTNEKLFF. The CDR3 nucleotides are TGCAGTGCGGGGACTAATGAAAAACTGTTTTTT.

The chain joins TRBV18 to TRBJ2-7; D is undetermined. Deletions cut 3 bases from V and 3 bases from J, with 9 bases between. From germline, CDR1 is KGHSH and CDR2 LQKENI. This CDR3 spans 13 amino acids. The CDR3 DNA follows: TGTGCCAGCTCACCCGCAGCCCTCTACGAGCAGTACTTC. Translated: CASSPAALYEQYF.

Regarding this clonotype: Germline is not matched at one junction end, which may reflect a read error. V usage is TRBV30 and J usage is TRBJ1-2; 9 bases are a match to TRBD1. The length of the CDR3 is 14 residues. Germline lookup yields CDR1 GTSNPN and CDR2 SVGIG (reference sequence). The CDR3 DNA reads TGTGCCTGGAGTGGCGGGACAGGGATTGATGGTTACACCTTC. This sequence encodes CAWSGGTGIDGYTF.

The chain recombines TRBV18 with TRBJ2-7, with 11 bases aligning to TRBD2. With 6 bases clipped from V and 6 bases from J, the junction kept 4 bases outside the gene matches. The CDR3 is 13 residues long. Germline lookup yields CDR1 KGHSH and CDR2 LQKENI. The DNA for the CDR3 is TGTGCCAGCTCGACTAGCGGGAACCGCGAGCAGTACTTC. Its protein product is CASSTSGNREQYF.

V usage is TRBV30 and J usage is TRBJ1-3; D call uncertain. Deletions cut 3 bases from V and 4 bases from J, with 10 bases between. This CDR3 contains 13 residues. Germline values: CDR1 GTSNPN, CDR2 SVGIG (reference sequence). The CDR3 DNA is TGTGCCTGGAGGGTCGGGTACGGAAACACCATATATTTT. Amino acid sequence: CAWRVGYGNTIYF.

CDR3 loop: CSARGRSGAGGANEQFF. Written as DNA, the CDR3 is TGCAGTGCTAGAGGTCGGAGCGGGGCGGGGGGTGCCAATGAGCAGTTCTTC. The V and J genes are TRBV20-1 and TRBJ2-1; TRBD2 agrees at 8 bases. The germline V gene has CDR1 DFQATT and CDR2 SNEGSKA (reference sequence). Unmatched junction bases numbered 14, after V lost 1 base and J lost 6 bases. The CDR3 length is 17 residues.

The CDR3 loop is CASSLNQGRYGYTF. The CDR3 DNA reads TGTGCCAGCAGTTTAAACCAGGGGAGGTACGGCTACACCTTC. This rearrangement joins TRBV28 to TRBJ1-2; a weak D match, TRBD1 (6 bases). This CDR3 region has 14 residues. Germline assignment: CDR1 MDHEN and CDR2 SYDVKM. Trimming pared 2 bases from V and 8 bases from J, leaving 15 bases between.

This CDR3 reads CASSPPPGRGMNTEAFF. In nucleotides, the CDR3 is TGTGCCAGCAGTCCCCCACCTGGCAGGGGAATGAACACTGAAGCTTTCTTT. V usage is TRBV25-1 and J usage is TRBJ1-1, with D perhaps TRBD1 (6 bases). Trimming took 5 bases from V and 0 from J, leaving 19 bases between them. CDR3 length equals 17 residues. In germline, CDR1 is MGHDK, CDR2 SYGVNS.

DNA of the CDR3: TGTGCCAGCACAAAGTCGTGGAACACTGAAGCTTTCTTT. Translated, it gives CASTKSWNTEAFF. V and J are TRBV12-3 or TRBV12-4 and TRBJ1-1; no firm D call. The V end lost 7 bases, the J end lost 1 base, and 10 bases lay between the germline ends. This CDR3 contains 13 residues.

The CDR3 region has the DNA TGTGCCAGCAGCAATACCGACGGACTAGCGGAGACCCAGTACTTC. Translated: CASSNTDGLAETQYF. This rearrangement joins TRBV7-9 to TRBJ2-5; 9 positions agree with TRBD2. V was pared by 5 bases and J by 5 bases, with 9 bases of the junction left unmatched. The germline gives CDR1 SEHNR, CDR2 FQNEAQ (reference sequence). The CDR3 extends over 15 amino acids.

This chain uses TRBV5-1 with TRBJ1-4; no definite D call. CDR3 size: 17 residues. CDR1 and CDR2 (germline): SGHRS, YFSETQ. V was cut by 4 bases and J by 6 bases, with 22 bases left in between. The CDR3 nucleotides read TGCGCCAGCAGCGTCCGGGCCTCATCCTTACGGGATGAAAAACTGTTTTTT. Protein product: CASSVRASSLRDEKLFF.